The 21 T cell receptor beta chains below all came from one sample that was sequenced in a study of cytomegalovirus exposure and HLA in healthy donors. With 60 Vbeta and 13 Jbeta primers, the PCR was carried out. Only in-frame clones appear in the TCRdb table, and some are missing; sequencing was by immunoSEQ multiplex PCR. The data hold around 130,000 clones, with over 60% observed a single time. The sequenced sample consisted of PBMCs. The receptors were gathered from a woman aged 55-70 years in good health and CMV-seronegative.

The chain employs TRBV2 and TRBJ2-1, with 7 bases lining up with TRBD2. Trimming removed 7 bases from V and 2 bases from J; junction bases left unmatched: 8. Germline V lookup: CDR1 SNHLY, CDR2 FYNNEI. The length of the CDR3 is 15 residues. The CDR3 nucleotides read TGTGCCAGCAAATTCCGACTAGCTGCCTACAATGAGCAGTTCTTC. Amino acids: CASKFRLAAYNEQFF.

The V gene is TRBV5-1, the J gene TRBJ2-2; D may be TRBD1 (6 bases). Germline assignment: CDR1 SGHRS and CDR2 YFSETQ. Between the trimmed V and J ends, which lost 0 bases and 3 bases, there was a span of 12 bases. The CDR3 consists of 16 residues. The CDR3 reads CASSLVGGSDTGELFF. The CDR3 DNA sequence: TGCGCCAGCAGCTTGGTAGGGGGTTCGGACACCGGGGAGCTGTTTTTT.

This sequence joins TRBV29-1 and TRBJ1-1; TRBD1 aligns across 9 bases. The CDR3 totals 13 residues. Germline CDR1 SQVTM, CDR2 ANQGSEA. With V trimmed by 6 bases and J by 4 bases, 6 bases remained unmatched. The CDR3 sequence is CSVGDRVFTEAFF. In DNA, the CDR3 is TGCAGCGTCGGGGACAGGGTATTCACTGAAGCTTTCTTT.

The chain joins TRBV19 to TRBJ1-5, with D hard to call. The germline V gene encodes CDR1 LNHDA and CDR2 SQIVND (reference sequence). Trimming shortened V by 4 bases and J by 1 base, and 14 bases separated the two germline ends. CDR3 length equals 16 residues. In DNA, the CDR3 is TGTGCCAGTAGTAGGAGGGAGGGAAGGAGCAATCAGCCCCAGCATTTT. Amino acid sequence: CASSRREGRSNQPQHF.

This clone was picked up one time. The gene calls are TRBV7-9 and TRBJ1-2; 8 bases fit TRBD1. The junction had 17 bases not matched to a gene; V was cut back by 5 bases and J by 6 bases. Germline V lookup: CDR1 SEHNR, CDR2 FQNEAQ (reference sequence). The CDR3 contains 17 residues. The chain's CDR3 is CASSPPGQALMLDGYTF. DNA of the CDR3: TGTGCCAGCAGCCCACCGGGACAGGCCTTGATGTTGGATGGCTACACCTTC. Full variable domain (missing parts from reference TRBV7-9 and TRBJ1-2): DTGVSQNPRHKITKRGQNVTFRCDPISEHNRLYWYRQTLGQGPEFLTYFQNEAQLEKSRLLSDRFSAERPKGSFSTLEIQRTEQGDSAMYLCASSPPGQALMLDGYTFGSGTRLTVV.

In DNA, the CDR3 is TGTGCCAGCAGTCCGCAAAGGAGGGGGGGACCTTCCTACGAGCAGTACTTC. It is translated as CASSPQRRGGPSYEQYF. J is TRBJ2-7 and V is TRBV27, with D maybe TRBD2 (7 bases). From germline, CDR1 is MNHEY and CDR2 SMNVEV (reference sequence). There are 17 residues in the CDR3. V lost 5 bases, J lost 1 base, and 21 bases lay in between.

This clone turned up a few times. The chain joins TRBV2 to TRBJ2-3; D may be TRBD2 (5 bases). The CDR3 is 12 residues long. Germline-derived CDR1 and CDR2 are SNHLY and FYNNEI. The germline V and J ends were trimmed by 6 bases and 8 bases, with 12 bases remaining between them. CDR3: CASRTGGGTQYF. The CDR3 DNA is TGTGCCAGCAGAACTGGCGGAGGTACGCAGTATTTT.

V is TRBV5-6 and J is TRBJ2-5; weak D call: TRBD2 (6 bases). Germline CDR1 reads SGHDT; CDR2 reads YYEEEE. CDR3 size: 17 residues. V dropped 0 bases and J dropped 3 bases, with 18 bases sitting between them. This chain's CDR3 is CASSLAPRPSAKETQYF. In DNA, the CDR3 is TGTGCCAGCAGCTTGGCCCCCCGTCCTAGCGCTAAAGAGACCCAGTACTTC.

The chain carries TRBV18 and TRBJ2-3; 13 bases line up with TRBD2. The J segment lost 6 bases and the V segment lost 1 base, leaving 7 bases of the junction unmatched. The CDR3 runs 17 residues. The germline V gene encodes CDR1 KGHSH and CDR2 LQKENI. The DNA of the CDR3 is TGTGCCAGCTCACCACGACTAGCGGGAGGCCGGGGGGATACGCAGTATTTT. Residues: CASSPRLAGGRGDTQYF.

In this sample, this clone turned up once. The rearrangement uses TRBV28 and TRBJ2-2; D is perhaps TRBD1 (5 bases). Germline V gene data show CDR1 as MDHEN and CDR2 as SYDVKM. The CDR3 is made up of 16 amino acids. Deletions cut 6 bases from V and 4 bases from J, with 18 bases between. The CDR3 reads CASRIPGPRGTGELFF. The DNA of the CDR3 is TGTGCCAGCAGAATCCCCGGGCCTAGGGGCACCGGGGAGCTGTTTTTT.

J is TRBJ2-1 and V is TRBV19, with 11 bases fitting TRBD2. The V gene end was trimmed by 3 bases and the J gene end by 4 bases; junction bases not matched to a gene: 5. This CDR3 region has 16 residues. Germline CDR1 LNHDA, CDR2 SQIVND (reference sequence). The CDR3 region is CASSIPGLAGYNEQFF. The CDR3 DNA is TGTGCCAGTAGTATTCCAGGACTAGCGGGTTACAATGAGCAGTTCTTC.

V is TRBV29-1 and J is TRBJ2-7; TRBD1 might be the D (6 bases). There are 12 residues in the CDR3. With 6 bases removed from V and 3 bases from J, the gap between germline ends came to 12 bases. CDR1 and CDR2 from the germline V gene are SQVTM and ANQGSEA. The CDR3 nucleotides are TGCAGCGTAAGTGGACAGAACTACGAGCAGTACTTC. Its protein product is CSVSGQNYEQYF.

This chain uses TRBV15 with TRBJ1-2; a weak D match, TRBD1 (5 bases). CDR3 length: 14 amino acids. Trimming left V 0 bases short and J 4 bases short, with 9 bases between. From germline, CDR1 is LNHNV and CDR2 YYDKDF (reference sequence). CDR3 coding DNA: TGTGCCACCAGCAGAGATACAGGTGGCTATGGCTACACCTTC. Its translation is CATSRDTGGYGYTF.

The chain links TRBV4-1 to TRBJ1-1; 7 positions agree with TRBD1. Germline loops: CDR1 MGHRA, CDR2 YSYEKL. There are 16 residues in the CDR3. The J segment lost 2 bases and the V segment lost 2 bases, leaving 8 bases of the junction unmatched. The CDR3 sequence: CASSQRSDRPNTEAFF. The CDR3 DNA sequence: TGCGCCAGCAGCCAAAGATCGGACAGGCCAAACACTGAAGCTTTCTTT.

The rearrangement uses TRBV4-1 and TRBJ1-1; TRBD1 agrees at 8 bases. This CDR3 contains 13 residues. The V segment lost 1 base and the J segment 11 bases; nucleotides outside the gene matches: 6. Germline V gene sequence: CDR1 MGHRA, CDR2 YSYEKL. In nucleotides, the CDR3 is TGCGCCAGCAGCCAAGGCAAGTGGACAGGGGCTTTCTTT. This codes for CASSQGKWTGAFF.

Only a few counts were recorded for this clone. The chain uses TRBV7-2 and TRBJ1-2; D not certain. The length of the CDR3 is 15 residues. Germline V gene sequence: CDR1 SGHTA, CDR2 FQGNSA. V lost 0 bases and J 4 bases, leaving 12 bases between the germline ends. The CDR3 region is CASSLALELPYGYTF. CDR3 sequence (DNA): TGTGCCAGCAGCTTAGCGCTAGAGCTCCCCTATGGCTACACCTTC. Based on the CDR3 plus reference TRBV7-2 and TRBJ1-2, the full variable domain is GAGVSQSPSNKVTEKGKDVELRCDPISGHTALYWYRQSLGQGLEFLIYFQGNSAPDKSGLPSDRFSAERTGGSVSTLTIQRTQQEDSAVYLCASSLALELPYGYTFGSGTRLTVV.

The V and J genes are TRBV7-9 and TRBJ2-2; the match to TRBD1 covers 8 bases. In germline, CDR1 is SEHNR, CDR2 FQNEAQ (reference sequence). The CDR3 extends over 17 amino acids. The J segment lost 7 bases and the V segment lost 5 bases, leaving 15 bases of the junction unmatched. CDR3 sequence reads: CASSLYSGQGKVGELFF. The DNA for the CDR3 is TGTGCCAGCAGCCTTTACTCCGGACAGGGAAAGGTCGGGGAGCTGTTTTTT.

The DNA of the CDR3 is TGTGCCAGCAGCGGGGCGGGACAGGGCCCGGTGGAGACCCAGTACTTC. It encodes CASSGAGQGPVETQYF. The chain links TRBV28 to TRBJ2-5, with 9 bases aligning to TRBD1. The CDR3 length is 16 residues. Germline V CDR1 and CDR2: MDHEN, SYDVKM. The V gene end was trimmed by 6 bases and the J gene end by 5 bases; junction bases not matched to a gene: 13. The whole variable domain, remainder taken from reference TRBV28 and TRBJ2-5, is DVKVTQSSRYLVKRTGEKVFLECVQDMDHENMFWYRQDPGLGLRLIYFSYDVKMKEKGDIPEGYSVSREKKERFSLILESASTNQTSMYLCASSGAGQGPVETQYFGPGTRLLVL.

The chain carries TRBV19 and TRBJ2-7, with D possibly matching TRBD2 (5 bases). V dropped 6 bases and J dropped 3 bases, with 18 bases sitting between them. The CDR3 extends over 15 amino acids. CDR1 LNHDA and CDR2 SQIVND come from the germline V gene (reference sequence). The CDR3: CASSSLTELGYEQYF. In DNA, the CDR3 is TGTGCCAGTAGCAGCCTGACCGAACTAGGCTACGAGCAGTACTTC.

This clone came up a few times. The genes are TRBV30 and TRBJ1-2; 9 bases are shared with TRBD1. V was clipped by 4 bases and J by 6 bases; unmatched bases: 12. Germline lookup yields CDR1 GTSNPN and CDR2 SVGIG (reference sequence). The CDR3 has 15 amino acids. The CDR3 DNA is TGTGCCTGGATCCGAGGCGGGACAGGGATTGATGGCTACACCTTC. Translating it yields CAWIRGGTGIDGYTF.

CDR3 in DNA: TGTGCCAGCAGTCCAACCCGGGACAGCGTGCTAACCCAGTACTTC. This codes for CASSPTRDSVLTQYF. The chain couples TRBV4-2 to TRBJ2-5, with TRBD1 matching 7 bases. V gave up 6 bases and J gave up 8 bases; unmatched junction bases: 15. In germline, CDR1 is LGHNA, CDR2 YNFKEQ. CDR3 length: 15 amino acids.